This TCR beta chain was captured in a study of blood T cells in healthy people across ages. About this clonotype itself: An end of the junction differs from the germline gene, which may be a read error.

The second PCR ran roughly 7 to 12 cycles with a sample-barcoded 5' primer and J-beta primers. Via MiXCR, TCRdb re-called the 5' RACE reads, giving one row per CDR3 protein. The sample has around 700,000 distinct CDR3 sequences; 25% are singletons. CDR1 and CDR2 (germline): SSHAT, FNYEAQ (reference sequence). The CDR3 totals 15 residues. The sample, around 10 milliliters of peripheral blood, was drawn from each donor. A further study also used this sample, focusing on T cells of mothers and their children. From that paper: Related mother and child pairs showed slightly greater overlap (not significant) than unrelated pairs did.

V and J are TRBV7-7 and TRBJ2-2; possibly TRBD2 for D (6 bases). The clonotype comes from a boy aged 5-17 years in good health. The sequenced sample consisted of blood. The CDR3 nucleotides are TGTGCTAGCAGCTTAGCCTCAGCGGGCACCGGGGAGCTGTTTTTT. Its protein is CASSLASAGTGELFF.